The clone carrying this TCR beta chain was seen many times. Antigen: not known. This specimen belongs to a study of regulatory T cells in long-lasting Graves disease. For the study at large: The criterion for persistent Graves' disease was over 5 years of antithyroid drugs with positive TSH receptor antibodies. General study findings and limits: Persistent disease showed a preference for TRBV28, TRBJ1-2 and TRBJ2-5. The TCR repertoire of persistent Graves' patients was less diverse than that of newly diagnosed ones.

Specified time point: persistent/refractory GD, antithyroid drugs over 5 years with positive TRAb. Extracted PBMC RNA gave rise to the TCR library. Roughly 9.2-milliliter peripheral blood samples went into EDTA tubes. HTBI primers from iRepertoire and Arm-PCR of CDR3 regions yielded the TCR beta libraries. TCRdb passed the multiplex PCR reads through MiXCR, listing each CDR3 protein once. Of 400,000 to 500,000 distinct CDR3 sequences listed, approximately 22% are singletons. CDR3 size: 15 residues. The germline V gene has CDR1 MDHEN and CDR2 SYDVKM. V dropped 6 bases and J dropped 5 bases, with 19 bases sitting between them.

The TCR was taken from a female donor with Graves disease. The sequenced sample was peripheral blood mononuclear cells (PBMCs), obtained when the disease was refractory, from a patient treated with antithyroid drugs. The rearrangement uses TRBV28 and TRBJ2-5; D is undetermined. The CDR3 DNA is TGTGCCAGCAGCCCACCGGCTAAAACCACGGAGACCCAGTACTTC. Protein sequence: CASSPPAKTTETQYF.